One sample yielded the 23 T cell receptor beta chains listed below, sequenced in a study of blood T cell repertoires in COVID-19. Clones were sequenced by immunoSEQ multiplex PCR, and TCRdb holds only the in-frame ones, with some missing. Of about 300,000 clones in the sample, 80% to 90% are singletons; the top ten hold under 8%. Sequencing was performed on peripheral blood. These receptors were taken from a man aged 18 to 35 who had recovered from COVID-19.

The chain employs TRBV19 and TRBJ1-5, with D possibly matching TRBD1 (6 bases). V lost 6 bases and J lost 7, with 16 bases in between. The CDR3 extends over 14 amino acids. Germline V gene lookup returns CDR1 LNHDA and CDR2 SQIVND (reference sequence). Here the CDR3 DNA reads TGTGCCAGTAGCCCCACATTTGGACAGCAGCCCCAGCATTTT. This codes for CASSPTFGQQPQHF.

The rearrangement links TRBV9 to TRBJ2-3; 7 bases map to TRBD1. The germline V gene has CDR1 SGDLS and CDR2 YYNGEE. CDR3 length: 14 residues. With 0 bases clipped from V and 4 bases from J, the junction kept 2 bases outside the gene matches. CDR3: CASSVEGGSDTQYF. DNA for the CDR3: TGTGCCAGCAGCGTAGAAGGGGGCTCAGATACGCAGTATTTT.

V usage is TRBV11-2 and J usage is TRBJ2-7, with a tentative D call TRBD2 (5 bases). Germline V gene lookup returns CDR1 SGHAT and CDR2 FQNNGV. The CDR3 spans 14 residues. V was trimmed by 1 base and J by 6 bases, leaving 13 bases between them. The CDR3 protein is CASSLAEGSGEQYF. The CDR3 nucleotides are TGTGCCAGCAGCTTAGCCGAGGGTTCGGGCGAGCAGTACTTC. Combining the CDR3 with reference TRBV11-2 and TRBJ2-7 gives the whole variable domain EAGVAQSPRYKIIEKRQSVAFWCNPISGHATLYWYQQILGQGPKLLIQFQNNGVVDDSQLPKDRFSAERLKGVDSTLKIQPAKLEDSAVYLCASSLAEGSGEQYFGPGTRLTVT.

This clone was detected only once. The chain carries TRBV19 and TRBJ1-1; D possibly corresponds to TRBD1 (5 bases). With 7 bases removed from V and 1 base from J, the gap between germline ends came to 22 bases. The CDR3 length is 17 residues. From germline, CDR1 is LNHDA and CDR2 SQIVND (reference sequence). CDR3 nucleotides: TGTGCCAGTAAGTGGTCCGCAGGACACAAAGAGAACACTGAAGCTTTCTTT. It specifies CASKWSAGHKENTEAFF.

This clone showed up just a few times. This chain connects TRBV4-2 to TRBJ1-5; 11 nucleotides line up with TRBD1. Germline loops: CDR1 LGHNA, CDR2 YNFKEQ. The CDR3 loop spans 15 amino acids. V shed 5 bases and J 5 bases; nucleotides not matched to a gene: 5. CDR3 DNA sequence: TGTGCCAGCAGCTCGGACAGGGGGCGTGATCAGCCCCAGCATTTT. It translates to CASSSDRGRDQPQHF.

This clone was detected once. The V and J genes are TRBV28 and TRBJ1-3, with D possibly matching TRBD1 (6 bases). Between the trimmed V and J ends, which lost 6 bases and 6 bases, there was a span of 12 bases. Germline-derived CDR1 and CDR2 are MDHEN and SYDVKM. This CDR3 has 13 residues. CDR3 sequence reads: CASSPGQLNTIYF. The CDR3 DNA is TGTGCCAGCAGCCCCGGACAGTTAAACACCATATATTTT.

In nucleotides, the CDR3 is TGTGCCAGCAGGGGAGAGGCTTCGGGGAACACTGAAGCTTTCTTT. As protein: CASRGEASGNTEAFF. The chain links TRBV6-5 to TRBJ1-1; D is uncertain. Trimming shortened V by 6 bases and J by 1 base, and 15 bases separated the two germline ends. The germline gives CDR1 MNHEY, CDR2 SVGAGI. The CDR3 spans 15 residues.

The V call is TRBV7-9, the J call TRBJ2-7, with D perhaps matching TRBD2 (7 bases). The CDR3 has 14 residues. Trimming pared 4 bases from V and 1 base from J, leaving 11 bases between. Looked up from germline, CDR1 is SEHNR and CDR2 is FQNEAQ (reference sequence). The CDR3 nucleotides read TGTGCCAGCAGCTCGCGGGGGCCATCCTACGAGCAGTACTTC. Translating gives CASSSRGPSYEQYF.

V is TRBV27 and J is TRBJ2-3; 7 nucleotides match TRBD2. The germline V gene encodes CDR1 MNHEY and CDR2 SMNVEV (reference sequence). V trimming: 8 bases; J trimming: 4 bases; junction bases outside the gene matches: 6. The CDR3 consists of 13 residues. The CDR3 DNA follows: TGTGCCAGCGGGGTGGCGGGGGCAGATACGCAGTATTTT. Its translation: CASGVAGADTQYF.

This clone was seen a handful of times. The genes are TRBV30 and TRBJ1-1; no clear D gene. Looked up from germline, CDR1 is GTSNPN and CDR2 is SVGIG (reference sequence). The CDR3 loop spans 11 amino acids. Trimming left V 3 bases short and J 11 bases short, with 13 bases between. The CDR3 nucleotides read TGTGCCTGGAGAGAGCCCCGTATGGCTTTCTTT. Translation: CAWREPRMAFF.

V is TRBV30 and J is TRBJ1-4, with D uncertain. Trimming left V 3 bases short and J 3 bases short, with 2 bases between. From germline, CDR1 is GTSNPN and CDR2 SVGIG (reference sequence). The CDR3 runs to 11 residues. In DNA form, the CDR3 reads TGTGCCTGGAGCGCTAATGAAAAACTGTTTTTT. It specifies CAWSANEKLFF. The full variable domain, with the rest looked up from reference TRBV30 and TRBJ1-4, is SQTIHQWPATLVQPVGSPLSLECTVEGTSNPNLYWYRQAAGRGLQLLFYSVGIGQISSEVPQNLSASRPQDRQFILSSKKLLLSDSGFYLCAWSANEKLFFGSGTQLSVL.

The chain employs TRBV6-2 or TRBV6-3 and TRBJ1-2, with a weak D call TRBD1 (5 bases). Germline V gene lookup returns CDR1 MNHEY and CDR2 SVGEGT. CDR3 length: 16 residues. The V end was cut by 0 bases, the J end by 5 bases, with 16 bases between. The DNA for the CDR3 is TGTGCCAGCAGTTACTCGACTTCGGCAGGGTGGTATGGCTACACCTTC. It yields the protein CASSYSTSAGWYGYTF.

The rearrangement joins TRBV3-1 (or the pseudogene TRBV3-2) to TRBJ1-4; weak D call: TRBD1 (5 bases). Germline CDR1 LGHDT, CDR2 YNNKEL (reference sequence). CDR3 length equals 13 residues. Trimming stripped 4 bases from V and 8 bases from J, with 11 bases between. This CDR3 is CASSLREGEKLFF. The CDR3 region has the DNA TGTGCCAGCAGCCTCAGGGAAGGCGAAAAACTGTTTTTT.

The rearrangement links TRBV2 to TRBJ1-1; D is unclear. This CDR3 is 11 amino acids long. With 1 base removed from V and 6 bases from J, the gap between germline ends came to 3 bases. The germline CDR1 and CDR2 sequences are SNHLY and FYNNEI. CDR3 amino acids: CASSEGPEAFF. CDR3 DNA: TGTGCCAGCAGTGAAGGGCCTGAAGCTTTCTTT.

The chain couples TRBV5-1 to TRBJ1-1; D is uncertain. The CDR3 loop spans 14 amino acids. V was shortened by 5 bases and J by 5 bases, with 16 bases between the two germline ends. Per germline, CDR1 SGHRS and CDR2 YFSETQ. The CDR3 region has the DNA TGCGCCAGCAGTCCTTCCGGGTCCCGGACTGAAGCTTTCTTT. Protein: CASSPSGSRTEAFF.

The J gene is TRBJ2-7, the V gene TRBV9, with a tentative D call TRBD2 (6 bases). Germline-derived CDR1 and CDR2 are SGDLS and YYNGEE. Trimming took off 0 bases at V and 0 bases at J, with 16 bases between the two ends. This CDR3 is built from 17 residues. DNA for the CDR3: TGTGCCAGCAGCGTAGCGGAGCGCGGGGCGAGCTCCTACGAGCAGTACTTC. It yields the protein CASSVAERGASSYEQYF.

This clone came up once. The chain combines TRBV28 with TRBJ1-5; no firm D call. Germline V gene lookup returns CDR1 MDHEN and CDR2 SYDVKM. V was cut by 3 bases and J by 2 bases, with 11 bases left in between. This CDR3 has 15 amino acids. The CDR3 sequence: CASSFPRSGNQPQHF. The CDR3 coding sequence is TGTGCCAGCAGTTTCCCCAGGTCGGGCAATCAGCCCCAGCATTTT.

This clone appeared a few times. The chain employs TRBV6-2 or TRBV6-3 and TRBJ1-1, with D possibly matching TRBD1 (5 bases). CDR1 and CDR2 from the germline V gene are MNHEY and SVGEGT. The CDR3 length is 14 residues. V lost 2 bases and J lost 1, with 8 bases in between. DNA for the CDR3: TGTGCCAGCAGTTACGCCGACAGGAACACTGAAGCTTTCTTT. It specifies CASSYADRNTEAFF.

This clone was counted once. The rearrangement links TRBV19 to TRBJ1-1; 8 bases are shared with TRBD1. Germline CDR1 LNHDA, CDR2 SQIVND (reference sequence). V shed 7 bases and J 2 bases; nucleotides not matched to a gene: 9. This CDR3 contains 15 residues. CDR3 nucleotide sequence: TGTGCCAGTACCGCGGGACAGGAACCCAACACTGAAGCTTTCTTT. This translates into CASTAGQEPNTEAFF.

CDR3 DNA: TGTGCCAGCAGCCCCTTGGCCGTGGGCCAGGGGGTACGCGAGCAGTACTTC. It yields the protein CASSPLAVGQGVREQYF. The J gene is TRBJ2-7, the V gene TRBV7-2; 7 positions match TRBD1. The germline CDR1 and CDR2 sequences are SGHTA and FQGNSA. J lost 6 bases, V lost 5 bases, and 19 bases had no gene match. The CDR3 length is 17 residues.

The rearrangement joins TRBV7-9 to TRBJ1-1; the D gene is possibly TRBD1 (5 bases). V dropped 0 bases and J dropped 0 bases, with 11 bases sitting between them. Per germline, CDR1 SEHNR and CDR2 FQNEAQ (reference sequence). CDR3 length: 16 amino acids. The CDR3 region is CASSLAPGGMNTEAFF. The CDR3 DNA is TGTGCCAGCAGCTTAGCCCCGGGGGGGATGAACACTGAAGCTTTCTTT.

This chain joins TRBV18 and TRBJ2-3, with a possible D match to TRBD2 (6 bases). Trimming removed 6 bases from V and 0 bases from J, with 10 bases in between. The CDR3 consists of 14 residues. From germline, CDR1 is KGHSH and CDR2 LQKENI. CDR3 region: CASSSAGSTDTQYF. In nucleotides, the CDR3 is TGTGCCAGCTCTTCAGCGGGTAGCACAGATACGCAGTATTTT.

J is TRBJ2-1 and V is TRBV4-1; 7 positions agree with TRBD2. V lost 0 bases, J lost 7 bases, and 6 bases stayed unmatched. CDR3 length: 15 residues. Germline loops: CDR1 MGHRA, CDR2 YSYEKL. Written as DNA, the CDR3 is TGCGCCAGCAGCCAAGATCGCGAGCGGGATAATGAGCAGTTCTTC. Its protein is CASSQDRERDNEQFF.